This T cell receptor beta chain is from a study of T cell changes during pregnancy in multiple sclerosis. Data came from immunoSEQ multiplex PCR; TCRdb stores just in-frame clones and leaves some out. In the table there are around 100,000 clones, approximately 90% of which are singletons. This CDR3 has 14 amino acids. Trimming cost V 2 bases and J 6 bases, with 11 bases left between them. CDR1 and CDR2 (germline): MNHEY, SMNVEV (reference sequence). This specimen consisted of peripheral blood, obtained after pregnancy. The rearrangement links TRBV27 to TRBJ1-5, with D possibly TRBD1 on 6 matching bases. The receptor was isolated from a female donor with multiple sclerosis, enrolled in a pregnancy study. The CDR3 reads CASSLQTGTQPQHF. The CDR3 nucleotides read TGTGCCAGCAGTTTACAAACAGGGACTCAGCCCCAGCATTTT.